This T cell receptor (beta chain) was captured by sequencing in a study of memory CD4+ T cells and cytomegalovirus serostatus. Trimming shortened V by 5 bases and J by 0 bases, and 10 bases separated the two germline ends. The germline V gene has CDR1 SGHAT and CDR2 FQNNGV. The CDR3 consists of 15 residues. Assay: immunoSEQ multiplex PCR; the TCRdb copy retains only in-frame clones and omits some. The sample shows about 27,000 clones, roughly 76% of them seen only once. Single viable CD3+CD4+CD8-CD45RO+ cells were sorted as the memory CD4+ T cells. The TCR sequence derives from an adult in good health and CMV-seronegative. The V call is TRBV11-2, the J call TRBJ2-2; D remains ambiguous. Sequences were obtained from memory CD4+ T cells from blood. CDR3 in amino acids: CASSPRVANTGELFF. The CDR3 DNA sequence: TGTGCCAGCAGCCCCCGGGTTGCGAACACCGGGGAGCTGTTTTTT. The full variable domain, with the rest looked up from reference TRBV11-2 and TRBJ2-2, is EAGVAQSPRYKIIEKRQSVAFWCNPISGHATLYWYQQILGQGPKLLIQFQNNGVVDDSQLPKDRFSAERLKGVDSTLKIQPAKLEDSAVYLCASSPRVANTGELFFGEGSRLTVL.